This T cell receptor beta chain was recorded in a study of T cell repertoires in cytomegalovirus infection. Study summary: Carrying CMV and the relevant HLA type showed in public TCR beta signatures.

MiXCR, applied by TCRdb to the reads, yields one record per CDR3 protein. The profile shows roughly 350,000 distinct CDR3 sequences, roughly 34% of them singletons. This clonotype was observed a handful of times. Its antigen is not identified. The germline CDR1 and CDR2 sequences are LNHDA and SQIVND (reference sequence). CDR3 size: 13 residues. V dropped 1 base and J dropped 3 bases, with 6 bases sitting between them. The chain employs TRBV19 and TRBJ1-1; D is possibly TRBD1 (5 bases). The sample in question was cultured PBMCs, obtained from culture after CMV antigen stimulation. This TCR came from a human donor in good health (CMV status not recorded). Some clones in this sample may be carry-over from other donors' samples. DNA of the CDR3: TGTGCCAGTAGTATAGCAGGGTACACTGAAGCTTTCTTT. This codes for CASSIAGYTEAFF.